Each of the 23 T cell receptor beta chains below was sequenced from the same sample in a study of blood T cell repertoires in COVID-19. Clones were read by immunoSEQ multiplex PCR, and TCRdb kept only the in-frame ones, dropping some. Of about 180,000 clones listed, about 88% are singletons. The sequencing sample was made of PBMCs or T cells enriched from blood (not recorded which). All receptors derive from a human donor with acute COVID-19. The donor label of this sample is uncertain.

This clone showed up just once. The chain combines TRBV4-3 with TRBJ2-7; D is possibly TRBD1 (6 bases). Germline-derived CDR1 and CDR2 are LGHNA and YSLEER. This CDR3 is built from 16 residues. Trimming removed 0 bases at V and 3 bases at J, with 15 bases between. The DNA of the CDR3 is TGCGCCAGCAGCCAAGATAGGGGTCCGACAGGCTACGAGCAGTACTTC. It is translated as CASSQDRGPTGYEQYF.

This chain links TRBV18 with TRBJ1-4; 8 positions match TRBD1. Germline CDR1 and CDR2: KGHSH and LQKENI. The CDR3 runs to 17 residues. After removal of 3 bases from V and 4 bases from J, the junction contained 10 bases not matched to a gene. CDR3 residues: CASSPADRAPFNEKLFF. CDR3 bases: TGTGCCAGCTCACCCGCGGACAGGGCCCCCTTTAATGAAAAACTGTTTTTT. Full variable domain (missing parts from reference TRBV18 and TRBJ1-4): NAGVMQNPRHLVRRRGQEARLRCSPMKGHSHVYWYRQLPEEGLKFMVYLQKENIIDESGMPKERFSAEFPKEGPSILRIQQVVRGDSAAYFCASSPADRAPFNEKLFFGSGTQLSVL.

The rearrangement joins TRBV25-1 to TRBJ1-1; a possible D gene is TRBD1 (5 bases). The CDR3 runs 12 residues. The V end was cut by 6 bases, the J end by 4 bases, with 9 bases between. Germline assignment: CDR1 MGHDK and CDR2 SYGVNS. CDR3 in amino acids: CASRGPGTEAFF. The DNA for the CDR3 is TGTGCCAGCAGGGGGCCCGGCACTGAAGCTTTCTTT.

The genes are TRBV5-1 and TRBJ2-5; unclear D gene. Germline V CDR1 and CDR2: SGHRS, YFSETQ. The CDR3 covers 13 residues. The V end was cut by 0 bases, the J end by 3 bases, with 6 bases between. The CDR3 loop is CASSLGTKETQYF. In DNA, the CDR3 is TGCGCCAGCAGCTTGGGAACTAAAGAGACCCAGTACTTC.

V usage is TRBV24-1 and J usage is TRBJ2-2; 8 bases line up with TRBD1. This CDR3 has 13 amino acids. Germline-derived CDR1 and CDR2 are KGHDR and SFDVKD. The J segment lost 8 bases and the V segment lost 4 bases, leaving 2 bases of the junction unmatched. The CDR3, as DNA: TGTGCCACCAGTGACCAGGGGGCAGGGGAGCTGTTTTTT. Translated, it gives CATSDQGAGELFF.

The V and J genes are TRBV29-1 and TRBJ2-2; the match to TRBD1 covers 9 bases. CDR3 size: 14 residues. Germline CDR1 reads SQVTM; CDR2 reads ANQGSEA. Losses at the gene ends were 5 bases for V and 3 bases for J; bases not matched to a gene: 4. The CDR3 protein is CSVSGQGDTGELFF. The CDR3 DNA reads TGCAGCGTTTCGGGACAGGGAGACACCGGGGAGCTGTTTTTT.

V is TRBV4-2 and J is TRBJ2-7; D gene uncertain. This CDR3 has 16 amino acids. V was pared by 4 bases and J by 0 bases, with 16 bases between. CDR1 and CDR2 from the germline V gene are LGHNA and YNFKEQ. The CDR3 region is CASSRRLEPSSYEQYF. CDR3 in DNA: TGTGCCAGCAGCCGGCGACTTGAACCTAGCTCCTACGAGCAGTACTTC.

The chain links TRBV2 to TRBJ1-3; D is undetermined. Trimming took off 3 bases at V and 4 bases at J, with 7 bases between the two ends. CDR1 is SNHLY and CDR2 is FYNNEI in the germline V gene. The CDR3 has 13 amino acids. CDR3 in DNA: TGTGCCAGCAGTGATGGAGGGGGAAACACCATATATTTT. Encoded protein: CASSDGGGNTIYF.

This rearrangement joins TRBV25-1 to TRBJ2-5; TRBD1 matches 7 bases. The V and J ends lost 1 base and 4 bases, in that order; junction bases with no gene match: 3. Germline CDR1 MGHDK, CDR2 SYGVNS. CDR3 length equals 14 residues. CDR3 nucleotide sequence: TGTGCCAGCAGTGAATCTGGGACAGCAGAGACCCAGTACTTC. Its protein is CASSESGTAETQYF.

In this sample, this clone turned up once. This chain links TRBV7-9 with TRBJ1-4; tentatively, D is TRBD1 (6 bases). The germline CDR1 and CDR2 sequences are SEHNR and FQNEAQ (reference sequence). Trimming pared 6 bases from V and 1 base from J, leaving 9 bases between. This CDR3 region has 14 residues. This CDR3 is CASRTQGTNEKLFF. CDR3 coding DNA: TGTGCCAGCAGGACACAGGGAACTAATGAAAAACTGTTTTTT.

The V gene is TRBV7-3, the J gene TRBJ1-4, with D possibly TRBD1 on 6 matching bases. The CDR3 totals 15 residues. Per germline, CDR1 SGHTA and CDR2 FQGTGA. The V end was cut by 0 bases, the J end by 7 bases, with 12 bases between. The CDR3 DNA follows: TGTGCCAGCAGCTTAACGGGGGCCGTGGGTGAAAAACTGTTTTTT. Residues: CASSLTGAVGEKLFF. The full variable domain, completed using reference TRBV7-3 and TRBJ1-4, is GAGVSQTPSNKVTEKGKYVELRCDPISGHTALYWYRQSLGQGPEFLIYFQGTGAADDSGLPNDRFFAVRPEGSVSTLKIQRTERGDSAVYLCASSLTGAVGEKLFFGSGTQLSVL.

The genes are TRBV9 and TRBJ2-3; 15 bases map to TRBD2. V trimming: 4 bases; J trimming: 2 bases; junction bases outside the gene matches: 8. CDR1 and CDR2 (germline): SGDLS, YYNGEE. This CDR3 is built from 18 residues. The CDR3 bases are TGTGCCAGCAGCCCCCGGACTAGCGGGGGGGGTCCCACAGATACGCAGTATTTT. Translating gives CASSPRTSGGGPTDTQYF. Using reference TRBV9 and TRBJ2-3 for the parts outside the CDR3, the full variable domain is DSGVTQTPKHLITATGQRVTLRCSPRSGDLSVYWYQQSLDQGLQFLIQYYNGEERAKGNILERFSAQQFPDLHSELNLSSLELGDSALYFCASSPRTSGGGPTDTQYFGPGTRLTVL.

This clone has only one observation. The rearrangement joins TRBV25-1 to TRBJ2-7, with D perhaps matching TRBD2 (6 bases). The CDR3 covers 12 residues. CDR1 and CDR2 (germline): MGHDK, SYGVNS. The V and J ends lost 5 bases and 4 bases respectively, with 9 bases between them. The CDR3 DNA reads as TGTGCCAGCAGTCGGGGGTATTACGAGCAGTACTTC. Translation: CASSRGYYEQYF.

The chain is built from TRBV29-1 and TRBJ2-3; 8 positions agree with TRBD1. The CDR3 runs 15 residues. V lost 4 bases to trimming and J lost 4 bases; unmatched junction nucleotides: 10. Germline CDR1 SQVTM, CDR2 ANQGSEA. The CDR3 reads CSVAPPDRAPDTQYF. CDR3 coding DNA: TGCAGCGTTGCTCCGCCGGACAGGGCCCCAGATACGCAGTATTTT.

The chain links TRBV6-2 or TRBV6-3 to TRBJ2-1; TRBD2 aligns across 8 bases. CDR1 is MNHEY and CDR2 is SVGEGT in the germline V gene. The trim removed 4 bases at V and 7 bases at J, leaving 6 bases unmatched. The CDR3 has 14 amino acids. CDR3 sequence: CASSFGTRGNEQFF. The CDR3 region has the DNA TGTGCCAGCAGTTTCGGGACTAGGGGAAATGAGCAGTTCTTC.

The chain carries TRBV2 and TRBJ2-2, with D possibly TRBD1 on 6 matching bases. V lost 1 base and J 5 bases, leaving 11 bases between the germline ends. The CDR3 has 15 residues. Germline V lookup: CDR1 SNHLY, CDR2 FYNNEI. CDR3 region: CASSEDRVVTGELFF. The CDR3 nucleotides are TGTGCCAGCAGTGAAGACAGGGTGGTTACCGGGGAGCTGTTTTTT.

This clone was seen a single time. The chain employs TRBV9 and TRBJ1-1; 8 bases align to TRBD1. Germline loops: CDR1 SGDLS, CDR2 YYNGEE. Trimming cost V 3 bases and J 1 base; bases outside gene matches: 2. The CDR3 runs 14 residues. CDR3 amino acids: CASSADRGNTEAFF. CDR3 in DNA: TGTGCCAGCAGCGCAGACAGGGGGAACACTGAAGCTTTCTTT.

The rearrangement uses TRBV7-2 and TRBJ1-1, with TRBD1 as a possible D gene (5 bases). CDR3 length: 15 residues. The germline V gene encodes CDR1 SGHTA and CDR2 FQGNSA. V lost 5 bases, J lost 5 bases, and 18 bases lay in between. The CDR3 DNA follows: TGTGCCAGCAGCCAAGAGGGCAGGGAGGGGACTGAAGCTTTCTTT. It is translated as CASSQEGREGTEAFF.

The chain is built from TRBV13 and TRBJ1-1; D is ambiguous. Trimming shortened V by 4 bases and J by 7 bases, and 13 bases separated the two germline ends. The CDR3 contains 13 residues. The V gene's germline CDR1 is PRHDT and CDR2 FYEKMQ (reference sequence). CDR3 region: CASSSSWEGEAFF. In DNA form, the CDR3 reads TGTGCCAGCAGCTCCTCGTGGGAGGGTGAAGCTTTCTTT. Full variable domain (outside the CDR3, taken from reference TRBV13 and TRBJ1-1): AAGVIQSPRHLIKEKRETATLKCYPIPRHDTVYWYQQGPGQDPQFLISFYEKMQSDKGSIPDRFSAQQFSDYHSELNMSSLELGDSALYFCASSSSWEGEAFFGQGTRLTVV.

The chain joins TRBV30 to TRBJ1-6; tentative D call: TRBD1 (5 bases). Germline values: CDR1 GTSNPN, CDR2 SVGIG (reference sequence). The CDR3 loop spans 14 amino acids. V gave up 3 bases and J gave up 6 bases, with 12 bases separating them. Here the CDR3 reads CAWRGRVINSPLHF. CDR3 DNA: TGTGCCTGGAGGGGCAGGGTTATTAATTCACCCCTCCACTTT. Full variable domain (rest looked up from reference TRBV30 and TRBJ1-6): SQTIHQWPATLVQPVGSPLSLECTVEGTSNPNLYWYRQAAGRGLQLLFYSVGIGQISSEVPQNLSASRPQDRQFILSSKKLLLSDSGFYLCAWRGRVINSPLHFGNGTRLTVT.

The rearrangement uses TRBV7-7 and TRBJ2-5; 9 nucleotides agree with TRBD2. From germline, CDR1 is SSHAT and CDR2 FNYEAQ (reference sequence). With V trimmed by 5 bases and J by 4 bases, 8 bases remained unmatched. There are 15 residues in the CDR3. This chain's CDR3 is CASSIRGGAGETQYF. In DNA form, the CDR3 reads TGTGCCAGCAGCATTCGCGGGGGGGCAGGAGAGACCCAGTACTTC.

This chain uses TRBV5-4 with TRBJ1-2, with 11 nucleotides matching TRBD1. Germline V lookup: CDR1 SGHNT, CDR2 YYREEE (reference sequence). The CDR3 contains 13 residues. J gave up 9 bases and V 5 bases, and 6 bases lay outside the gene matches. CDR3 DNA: TGTGCCAGCAGTAAGGACAGGGGGCATAGCTACACCTTC. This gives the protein CASSKDRGHSYTF.

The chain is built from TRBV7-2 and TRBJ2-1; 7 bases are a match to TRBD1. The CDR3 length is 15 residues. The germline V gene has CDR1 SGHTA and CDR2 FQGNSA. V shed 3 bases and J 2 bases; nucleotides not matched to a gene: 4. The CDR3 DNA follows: TGTGCCAGCAGCTTGAGGGACAGACCCTACAATGAGCAGTTCTTC. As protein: CASSLRDRPYNEQFF. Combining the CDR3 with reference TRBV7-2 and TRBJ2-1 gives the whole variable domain GAGVSQSPSNKVTEKGKDVELRCDPISGHTALYWYRQSLGQGLEFLIYFQGNSAPDKSGLPSDRFSAERTGGSVSTLTIQRTQQEDSAVYLCASSLRDRPYNEQFFGPGTRLTVL.